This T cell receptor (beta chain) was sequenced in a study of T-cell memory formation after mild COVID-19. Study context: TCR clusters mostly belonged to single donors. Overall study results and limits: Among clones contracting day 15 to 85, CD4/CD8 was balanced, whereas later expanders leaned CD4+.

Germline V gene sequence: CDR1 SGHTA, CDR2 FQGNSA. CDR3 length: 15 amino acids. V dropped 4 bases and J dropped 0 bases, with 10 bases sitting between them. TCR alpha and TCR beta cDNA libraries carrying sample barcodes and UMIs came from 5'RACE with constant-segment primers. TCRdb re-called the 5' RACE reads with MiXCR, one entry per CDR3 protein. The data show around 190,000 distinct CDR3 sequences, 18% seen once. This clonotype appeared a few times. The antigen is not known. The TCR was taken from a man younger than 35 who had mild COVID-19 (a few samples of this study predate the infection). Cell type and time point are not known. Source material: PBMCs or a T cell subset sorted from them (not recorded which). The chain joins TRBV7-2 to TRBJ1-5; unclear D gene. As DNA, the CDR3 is TGTGCCAGCAGCTCCCTCAGTTATAGCAATCAGCCCCAGCATTTT. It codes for CASSSLSYSNQPQHF.